This TCR beta chain was obtained from a study of shared clonotypes between healthy human individuals. Across the whole study: Contributing individuals were a couple of females and three males aged 18 to 49.

Broader study findings: Estimated richness values were generally larger in naive subsets than in memory subsets. Relative to clonotypes present in all four donors, those not shared had lower generation probabilities.

Concerning this clone itself: Its antigen is currently unknown.

Running of the assay took place at deep level. Produced via immunoSEQ multiplex PCR; TCRdb's table is partial and in-frame only. This sample has 2 million to 3 million clones, with over 85% found just once. This CDR3 comprises 14 residues. Trimming took off 0 bases at V and 7 bases at J, with 13 bases between the two ends. Germline CDR1 is SGHRS and CDR2 is YFSETQ. This TCR was recovered from a man aged 18 to 29 in good health. Some clones in this sample may be carry-over from other donors' samples. Specimen: naive CD4+ T cells from PBMCs. As for subset: CD45RA+ positively selected. The chain couples TRBV5-1 to TRBJ1-1; maybe TRBD1 (5 bases). The DNA of the CDR3 is TGCGCCAGCAGCTTGGAGTTGACAGCCAGTGAAGCTTTCTTT. Its protein product is CASSLELTASEAFF. The variable domain in full, completed from reference TRBV5-1 and TRBJ1-1, reads KAGVTQTPRYLIKTRGQQVTLSCSPISGHRSVSWYQQTPGQGLQFLFEYFSETQRNKGNFPGRFSGRQFSNSRSEMNVSTLELGDSALYLCASSLELTASEAFFGQGTRLTVV.